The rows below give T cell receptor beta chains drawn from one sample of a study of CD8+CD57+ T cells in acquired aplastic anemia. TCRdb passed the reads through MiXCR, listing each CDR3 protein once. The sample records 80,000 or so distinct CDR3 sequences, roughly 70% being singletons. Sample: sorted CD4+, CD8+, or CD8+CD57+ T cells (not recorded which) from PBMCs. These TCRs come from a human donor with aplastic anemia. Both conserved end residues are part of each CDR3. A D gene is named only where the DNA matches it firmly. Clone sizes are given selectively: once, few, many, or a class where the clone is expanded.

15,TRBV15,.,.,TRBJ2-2,CATSVDTRNTGELFF,TGTGCCACCAGCGTGGACACACGGAACACCGGGGAGCTGTTTTTT
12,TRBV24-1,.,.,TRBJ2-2,CATSRATGELFF,TGTGCCACCAGTCGGGCCACCGGGGAGCTGTTTTTT
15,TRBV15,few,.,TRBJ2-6,CATSSRRSGANVLTF,TGTGCCACCAGCAGCCGCAGGTCTGGGGCCAACGTCCTGACTTTC
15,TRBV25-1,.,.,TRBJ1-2,CASSGNREGNYGYTF,TGTGCCAGCAGTGGCAACAGGGAGGGAAACTATGGCTACACCTTC
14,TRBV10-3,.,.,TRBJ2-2,CAISVDVNTGELFF,TGTGCCATCAGTGTTGACGTGAACACCGGGGAGCTGTTTTTT
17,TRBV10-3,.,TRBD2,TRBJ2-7,CAIRDPGLAGAGAEQYF,TGTGCCATCAGGGATCCGGGACTAGCGGGAGCAGGCGCCGAGCAGTACTTC
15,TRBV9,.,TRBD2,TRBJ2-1,CASSVSLAAYNEQFF,TGTGCCAGCAGCGTATCCCTAGCGGCCTACAATGAGCAGTTCTTC
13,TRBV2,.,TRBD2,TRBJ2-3,CATRLAGTDTQYF,TGTGCCACACGTCTAGCGGGGACAGATACGCAGTATTTT
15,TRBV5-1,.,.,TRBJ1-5,CASSFLGLGEQPQHF,TGCGCCAGCAGCTTCCTGGGGTTGGGAGAACAGCCCCAGCATTTT
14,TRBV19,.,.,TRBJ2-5,CASNDPSRKETQYF,TGTGCCAGTAATGACCCTAGTAGGAAAGAGACCCAGTACTTC
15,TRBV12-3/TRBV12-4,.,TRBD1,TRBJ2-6,CASKQTGLEANVLTF,TGTGCCAGCAAACAGACAGGGTTAGAGGCCAACGTCCTGACTTTC
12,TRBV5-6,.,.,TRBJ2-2,CASSYRAGELFF,TGTGCCAGCAGCTACAGGGCCGGGGAGCTGTTTTTT
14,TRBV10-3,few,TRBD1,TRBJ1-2,CAISESGTGYGYTF,TGTGCCATCAGTGAGTCTGGGACAGGGTATGGCTACACCTTC
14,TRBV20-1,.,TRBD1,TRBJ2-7,CSARDVQGAYEQYF,TGCAGTGCTAGAGATGTACAGGGGGCCTACGAGCAGTACTTC
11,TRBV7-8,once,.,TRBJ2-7,CASSLQGTKYF,TGTGCCAGCAGCTTACAGGGTACGAAGTACTTC
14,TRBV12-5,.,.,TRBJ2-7,CARSGRGLSYEQYF,TGTGCCCGCAGCGGCAGGGGTCTTTCCTACGAGCAGTACTTC
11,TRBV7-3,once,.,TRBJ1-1,CASSGGTEAFF,TGTGCCAGCTCGGGTGGGACTGAAGCTTTCTTT